Listed here are 8 T cell receptor beta chains from one sample, sequenced in a study of identical twins (dated by TCRdb to the mid-2010s). The library was made by 5' RACE. The sample was run on an Illumina HiSeq 2000. The public reads were reanalyzed by TCRdb: fastp trimming at Q25, MiXCR alignment, in-frame beta chains only. A single entry per CDR3 protein holds the most common genes and DNA from its merged rows. The sample table shows 270,000 or so distinct CDR3 sequences, and roughly 8.7% are seen once. The top ten clones comprise 3% of the sample. These data also formed part of another study, on yellow fever vaccine responses in identical twins.

Sequencing was done on a sample of CD8+ T cells sorted from blood. The source is a woman aged 18-35 years in good health.

This clonotype was counted a few times. V gene TRBV29-1 combines with J gene TRBJ2-3; tentatively, D is TRBD1 (6 bases). The CDR3 spans 14 residues. V was shortened by 7 bases and J by 2 bases, with 16 bases between the two germline ends. CDR1 and CDR2 (germline): SQVTM, ANQGSEA. CDR3: CSGNTGFVTDTQYF. The CDR3 nucleotides are TGCAGCGGGAATACAGGGTTTGTCACAGATACGCAGTATTTT.

The gene calls are TRBV29-1 and TRBJ2-7; D not certain. The V gene's germline CDR1 is SQVTM and CDR2 ANQGSEA. The CDR3 loop spans 13 amino acids. Deletions cut 7 bases from V and 3 bases from J, with 16 bases between. In DNA form, the CDR3 reads TGCAGCGGGGTAGTAGGGATGGGCTACGAGCAGTACTTC. This translates into CSGVVGMGYEQYF.

In this sample, this clonotype turned up many times. This rearrangement joins TRBV7-8 to TRBJ2-7, with unresolved D. V lost 1 base and J lost 2, with 9 bases in between. Per the germline V gene, CDR1 is SGHVS and CDR2 is FQNEAQ. The length of the CDR3 is 14 residues. The CDR3 spells CASSLEGGTYEQYF. The CDR3 nucleotides are TGTGCCAGCAGCTTAGAGGGCGGAACCTACGAGCAGTACTTC.

This clonotype was picked up a small number of times. The rearrangement links TRBV15 to TRBJ2-7; 10 nucleotides align to TRBD1. This CDR3 has 13 amino acids. The V segment lost 3 bases and the J segment 5 bases; nucleotides outside the gene matches: 1. The V gene's germline CDR1 is LNHNV and CDR2 YYDKDF (reference sequence). Written as DNA, the CDR3 is TGTGCCACCAGCAGGACAGGGGGCGACGAGCAGTACTTC. Its translation: CATSRTGGDEQYF.

This clonotype was observed a handful of times. The rearrangement uses TRBV6-5 and TRBJ2-1; perhaps D is TRBD1 or TRBD2 (5 bases each). Germline assignment: CDR1 MNHEY and CDR2 SVGAGI. V was shortened by 2 bases and J by 3 bases, with 14 bases between the two germline ends. This CDR3 is 16 amino acids long. The chain's CDR3 is CASSYEPGLGYNEQFF. DNA for the CDR3: TGTGCCAGCAGTTACGAACCGGGGCTGGGCTACAATGAGCAGTTCTTC.

The chain's CDR3 is CASSSGTGWLETQYF. The CDR3, as DNA: TGTGCCAGCAGCAGCGGGACAGGGTGGTTAGAGACCCAGTACTTC. V and J are TRBV27 and TRBJ2-5; TRBD1 agrees at 9 bases. Germline V gene lookup returns CDR1 MNHEY and CDR2 SMNVEV (reference sequence). CDR3 length: 15 residues. V was pared by 6 bases and J by 4 bases, with 9 bases of the junction left unmatched.

This clonotype was seen at least ten times. At one end, the junction sequence differs from germline, possibly due to a read error. CDR3 in amino acids: CASSDSCAGAPF. CDR3 coding DNA: TGTGCCAGCAGTGACTCGTGTGCAGGTGCGCCCTTC. The chain employs TRBV6-4 and TRBJ1-2; D not resolved. Germline V CDR1 and CDR2: MRHNA, SNTAGT. The length of the CDR3 is 12 residues.

CDR3: CASTTIGIQYF. CDR3 DNA sequence: TGTGCCAGCACCACGATCGGGATCCAGTACTTC. The chain has TRBV7-9 and TRBJ2-5; the D gene is possibly TRBD2 (5 bases). CDR3 length: 11 amino acids. The V and J ends lost 7 bases and 10 bases respectively, with 13 bases between them. From germline, CDR1 is SEHNR and CDR2 FQNEAQ (reference sequence).